These 30 T cell receptor beta chains originate from one sample sequenced in a study of T and B cells in COVID-19 patients. Multiplex PCR with BIOMED2 TRB-A/B primer pools amplified TRB rearrangements. Using its own MiXCR run on the multiplex PCR reads, TCRdb lists one record per CDR3 protein. There are roughly 15,000 distinct CDR3 sequences in the sample; more than 25% occur only once, and about 6.5% lies in the top ten. TRB was amplified from about 250-500 ng of blood genomic DNA. The sample was blood. The receptors were sampled from a human donor who had recovered from COVID-19.

In this sample, this clonotype turned up a few times. The V call is TRBV11-2, the J call TRBJ2-2; no reliable D call. Trimming shortened V by 5 bases and J by 0 bases, and 10 bases separated the two germline ends. In germline, CDR1 is SGHAT, CDR2 FQNNGV. The CDR3 loop spans 15 amino acids. The CDR3, as DNA: TGTGCCAGCAGCCCCGTGGTCCCGAACACCGGGGAGCTGTTTTTT. Amino acid sequence: CASSPVVPNTGELFF.

J is TRBJ2-2 and V is TRBV20-1, with 8 positions matching TRBD2. This CDR3 region has 15 residues. V gave up 2 bases and J gave up 4 bases; unmatched junction bases: 6. The germline V gene encodes CDR1 DFQATT and CDR2 SNEGSKA (reference sequence). For the CDR3, the DNA is TGCAGTGCTAGATTAGCGGGACTATCCACCGGGGAGCTGTTTTTT. It is translated as CSARLAGLSTGELFF.

In its sample, this clonotype was seen many times. The chain recombines TRBV19 with TRBJ1-1; D possibly corresponds to TRBD1 (5 bases). V lost 3 bases and J lost 0, with 11 bases in between. The germline gives CDR1 LNHDA, CDR2 SQIVND (reference sequence). This CDR3 is built from 15 residues. The CDR3 DNA sequence: TGTGCCAGTAGTATTGGGGCCGGACTGAACACTGAAGCTTTCTTT. Translating it yields CASSIGAGLNTEAFF.

Relative to its sample, this clonotype is medium-sized (0.01 to 0.1%). The V and J genes are TRBV19 and TRBJ2-5; D not certain. CDR1 and CDR2 (germline): LNHDA, SQIVND (reference sequence). The CDR3 runs 14 residues. The ends were cut back, 3 bases at V and 2 bases at J, with 10 bases in the middle. The CDR3 sequence is CASSIRRSQETQYF. The DNA of the CDR3 is TGTGCCAGTAGTATCCGCAGATCTCAAGAGACCCAGTACTTC. The full variable domain, rest sourced from reference TRBV19 and TRBJ2-5, is DGGITQSPKYLFRKEGQNVTLSCEQNLNHDAMYWYRQDPGQGLRLIYYSQIVNDFQKGDIAEGYSVSREKKESFPLTVTSAQKNPTAFYLCASSIRRSQETQYFGPGTRLLVL.

By share of the sample, this clonotype is medium-sized. The junction does not match germline at one end; this may be a read error. The chain is built from TRBV29-1 and TRBJ2-3; 13 bases align to TRBD2. Per germline, CDR1 SQVTM and CDR2 ANQGSEA. The CDR3 covers 12 residues. CDR3 bases: TGCAGCGTCGGACTAGCGGGAGATGCGCAGTATTTT. This sequence encodes CSVGLAGDAQYF.

This clonotype was detected once. The CDR3: CASSSSGSYNEQFF. The CDR3 coding sequence is TGTGCCAGCAGCTCCAGCGGATCCTACAATGAGCAGTTCTTC. This sequence joins TRBV7-6 and TRBJ2-1; weak D call: TRBD2 (5 bases). Trimming stripped 4 bases from V and 1 base from J, with 8 bases between. Germline V lookup: CDR1 SGHVS, CDR2 FNYEAQ. This CDR3 has 14 amino acids.

This clonotype is deemed medium-sized. The chain is built from TRBV19 and TRBJ2-1; 8 bases align to TRBD1. The germline CDR1 and CDR2 sequences are LNHDA and SQIVND (reference sequence). The J segment lost 0 bases and the V segment lost 6 bases, leaving 4 bases of the junction unmatched. CDR3 length: 15 residues. The CDR3 here is CASRGGQGSYNEQFF. CDR3 nucleotides: TGTGCCAGTAGGGGCGGACAGGGCTCCTACAATGAGCAGTTCTTC.

The chain uses TRBV6-1 and TRBJ2-1; no reliable D call. The CDR3 consists of 13 residues. CDR1 is MNHNS and CDR2 is SASEGT in the germline V gene. V gave up 3 bases and J gave up 7 bases, with 10 bases separating them. CDR3: CASSESGVNEQFF. The CDR3 DNA reads TGTGCCAGCAGTGAGTCGGGCGTAAATGAGCAGTTCTTC.

This clonotype is medium-sized (0.01 to 0.1%) within its sample. The chain employs TRBV15 and TRBJ2-7; D is perhaps TRBD2 (5 bases). Germline CDR1 is LNHNV and CDR2 is YYDKDF (reference sequence). Trimming took off 5 bases at V and 6 bases at J, with 14 bases between the two ends. The CDR3 has 13 amino acids. The CDR3 reads CATSGLPGSEQYF. CDR3 nucleotide sequence: TGTGCCACCAGCGGACTGCCGGGAAGCGAGCAGTACTTC.

A word on this clonotype: Germline and junction disagree at one end, which may indicate a read error. The chain recombines TRBV24-1 with TRBJ2-2; TRBD1 matches at 8 bases. This CDR3 is built from 13 residues. CDR1 and CDR2 from the germline V gene are KGHDR and SFDVKD. The CDR3 DNA sequence: TGTGCCACCGGACAGGGAAACACCGGGGAGCCGTTTTTT. Encoded protein: CATGQGNTGEPFF.

This clonotype has more than one count but fewer than ten. This chain links TRBV6-5 with TRBJ1-2, with D possibly TRBD1 on 6 matching bases. V shed 7 bases and J shed 4 bases, with 13 bases lying between them. The CDR3 covers 13 residues. The germline gives CDR1 MNHEY, CDR2 SVGAGI. The CDR3 nucleotides are TGTGCCAGCACCTCCAGGGGAGCCTATGGCTACACCTTC. Amino acids: CASTSRGAYGYTF.

This clonotype qualifies as medium-sized (0.01 to 0.1%). The chain combines TRBV29-1 with TRBJ2-5; TRBD1 aligns across 7 bases. Germline trimming cut 7 bases from V and 5 bases from J; bases unmatched to any gene: 7. This CDR3 is 12 amino acids long. Germline V gene sequence: CDR1 SQVTM, CDR2 ANQGSEA. CDR3 residues: CSGWRQGETQYF. CDR3 in DNA: TGCAGCGGGTGGAGACAGGGCGAGACCCAGTACTTC.

This clonotype was seen a handful of times. This chain connects TRBV5-1 to TRBJ1-2; D ambiguous. Trimming removed 7 bases from V and 3 bases from J, with 16 bases in between. The CDR3 has 14 residues. Germline V gene data show CDR1 as SGHRS and CDR2 as YFSETQ. This CDR3 reads CASALQDGDYGYTF. The CDR3 DNA reads TGCGCCAGCGCCCTTCAGGATGGCGACTATGGCTACACCTTC. Based on the CDR3 plus reference TRBV5-1 and TRBJ1-2, the full variable domain is KAGVTQTPRYLIKTRGQQVTLSCSPISGHRSVSWYQQTPGQGLQFLFEYFSETQRNKGNFPGRFSGRQFSNSRSEMNVSTLELGDSALYLCASALQDGDYGYTFGSGTRLTVV.

The chain joins TRBV4-3 to TRBJ2-3, with D maybe TRBD1 (6 bases). V was pared by 0 bases and J by 0 bases, with 7 bases between. CDR3 length equals 15 residues. In germline, CDR1 is LGHNA, CDR2 YSLEER. The chain's CDR3 is CASSQEGGSTDTQYF. The DNA of the CDR3 is TGCGCCAGCAGCCAAGAAGGGGGTAGCACAGATACGCAGTATTTT.

This clonotype was seen a handful of times. This likely comes from a read error, as the CDR3 has no conserved phenylalanine or tryptophan at its end. No DNA is shown, since the ends of the CDR3 on it are uncertain; the CDR3 is the one TCRdb lists. V usage is TRBV6-2 or TRBV6-3 and J usage is TRBJ1-2; the listed D gene, TRBD1, was not tested against the DNA. The CDR3 extends over 11 residues, inclusive of both ends. Germline V CDR1 and CDR2: MNHEY, SVGEGT. CDR3: CASTIDRPPFG.

With respect to this clonotype: At one end, the junction sequence differs from germline, possibly due to a read error. V usage is TRBV27 and J usage is TRBJ2-7; the D is unclear. Germline values: CDR1 MNHEY, CDR2 SMNVEV (reference sequence). This CDR3 is 14 amino acids long. In DNA, the CDR3 is TGTGCCTGCAGTTCGAATACCCCCTCCTACGAGCAGTACTTC. This translates into CACSSNTPSYEQYF.

This clonotype was seen a handful of times. This chain uses TRBV15 with TRBJ1-4, with D hard to call. CDR1 LNHNV and CDR2 YYDKDF come from the germline V gene (reference sequence). This CDR3 contains 16 residues. V was shortened by 5 bases and J by 1 base, with 14 bases between the two germline ends. The CDR3 is CATSGRLEKTNEKLFF. The CDR3 nucleotides are TGTGCCACCAGCGGAAGACTCGAGAAAACTAATGAAAAACTGTTTTTT. The variable domain in full, completed from reference TRBV15 and TRBJ1-4, reads DAMVIQNPRYQVTQFGKPVTLSCSQTLNHNVMYWYQQKSSQAPKLLFHYYDKDFNNEADTPDNFQSRRPNTSFCFLDIRSPGLGDTAMYLCATSGRLEKTNEKLFFGSGTQLSVL.

This clonotype was picked up a small number of times. The chain has TRBV5-5 and TRBJ1-6, with D perhaps TRBD1 (5 bases). Trimming removed 0 bases at V and 6 bases at J, with 19 bases between. CDR3 length: 18 amino acids. Looked up from germline, CDR1 is SGHKS and CDR2 is YYEKEE (reference sequence). Here the CDR3 reads CASSLGPLFRVPNSPLHF. Here the CDR3 DNA reads TGTGCCAGCAGCTTGGGGCCCCTTTTCAGGGTCCCTAATTCACCCCTCCACTTT.

The rearrangement links TRBV6-1 to TRBJ2-7; TRBD1 aligns across 12 bases. The CDR3 runs to 16 residues. Germline-derived CDR1 and CDR2 are MNHNS and SASEGT. Losses at the gene ends were 11 bases for V and 0 bases for J; bases not matched to a gene: 11. CDR3: CAGDRDRGRISYEQYF. CDR3 coding DNA: TGTGCCGGAGATCGGGACAGGGGGCGAATCTCCTACGAGCAGTACTTC.

The V call is TRBV7-2, the J call TRBJ2-7; D is unclear. Germline lookup yields CDR1 SGHTA and CDR2 FQGNSA. The CDR3 contains 12 residues. V was cut by 5 bases and J by 5 bases, with 10 bases left in between. The DNA of the CDR3 is TGTGCCAGCAGCGCAGCTTTCCACGAGCAGTACTTC. Translated: CASSAAFHEQYF. Drawing the rest from reference TRBV7-2 and TRBJ2-7, the complete variable domain is GAGVSQSPSNKVTEKGKDVELRCDPISGHTALYWYRQSLGQGLEFLIYFQGNSAPDKSGLPSDRFSAERTGGSVSTLTIQRTQQEDSAVYLCASSAAFHEQYFGPGTRLTVT.

This clonotype was detected many times. The chain combines TRBV5-6 with TRBJ2-3; D ambiguous. The CDR3 is 14 residues long. V lost 4 bases and J lost 2, with 11 bases in between. Looked up from germline, CDR1 is SGHDT and CDR2 is YYEEEE. The CDR3 spells CASSIIPYTDTQYF. The CDR3 region has the DNA TGTGCCAGCAGCATCATCCCTTACACAGATACGCAGTATTTT.

The chain combines TRBV28 with TRBJ2-5; TRBD2 is a possible D gene (5 bases). Germline V gene lookup returns CDR1 MDHEN and CDR2 SYDVKM. The CDR3 length is 13 residues. Trimming shortened V by 5 bases and J by 5 bases, and 12 bases separated the two germline ends. The CDR3 protein is CASSRSGEETQYF. The CDR3 DNA reads as TGTGCCAGCAGTAGGAGCGGCGAGGAGACCCAGTACTTC.

This clonotype was observed a few times. V and J are TRBV7-2 and TRBJ2-5, with 7 bases identical to TRBD1. CDR3 length: 13 residues. Trimming cost V 5 bases and J 2 bases; bases outside gene matches: 2. Germline CDR1 is SGHTA and CDR2 is FQGNSA. The CDR3 loop is CASSQDRQETQYF. The CDR3 nucleotides read TGTGCCAGCAGCCAGGACAGGCAAGAGACCCAGTACTTC.

This clonotype rates as medium-sized. The rearrangement uses TRBV19 and TRBJ2-7; TRBD1 or TRBD2 may be the D gene (6 bases each). The CDR3 is 15 amino acids. Germline-derived CDR1 and CDR2 are LNHDA and SQIVND (reference sequence). Trimming took 3 bases from V and 3 from J, leaving 15 bases between them. CDR3 in amino acids: CASSINRGRIYEQYF. The CDR3 coding sequence is TGTGCCAGTAGTATTAACCGGGGGCGGATCTACGAGCAGTACTTC.

This sequence joins TRBV27 and TRBJ1-2; TRBD1 aligns across 10 bases. CDR1 is MNHEY, CDR2 SMNVEV, per germline (reference sequence). V lost 5 bases, J lost 6 bases, and 12 bases stayed unmatched. This CDR3 spans 16 amino acids. The DNA of the CDR3 is TGTGCCAGCAGTGGTCGGGACAGGGGTCCCATTGATGGCTACACCTTC. Encoded protein: CASSGRDRGPIDGYTF.

This clonotype has ten or more counts. This chain connects TRBV5-4 to TRBJ2-1; 8 bases map to TRBD2. Losses at the gene ends were 7 bases for V and 7 bases for J; bases not matched to a gene: 7. The CDR3 runs to 13 residues. CDR1 and CDR2 (germline): SGHNT, YYREEE (reference sequence). CDR3 residues: CASRTSIVNEQFF. The DNA for the CDR3 is TGTGCCAGCCGGACTAGCATAGTAAATGAGCAGTTCTTC. The full variable domain, completed using reference TRBV5-4 and TRBJ2-1, is ETGVTQSPTHLIKTRGQQVTLRCSSQSGHNTVSWYQQALGQGPQFIFQYYREEENGRGNFPPRFSGLQFPNYSSELNVNALELDDSALYLCASRTSIVNEQFFGPGTRLTVL.

This clonotype counts as medium-sized (0.01 to 0.1%). The CDR3 DNA reads as TGTGCCAGCAGTTTAGGTTTGTTCAATGAGCAGTTCTTC. Its protein product is CASSLGLFNEQFF. The V call is TRBV12-3 or TRBV12-4, the J call TRBJ2-1, with unresolved D. V dropped 1 base and J dropped 6 bases, with 7 bases sitting between them. The CDR3 spans 13 residues.

This clonotype counts as medium-sized. V usage is TRBV19 and J usage is TRBJ1-1, with D maybe TRBD1 (5 bases). The CDR3 totals 14 residues. From germline, CDR1 is LNHDA and CDR2 SQIVND (reference sequence). V lost 3 bases, J lost 4 bases, and 12 bases lay in between. CDR3 region: CASSIYRRGTEAFF. The CDR3 DNA sequence: TGTGCCAGTAGTATCTACAGGAGGGGCACTGAAGCTTTCTTT.

This clonotype is judged medium-sized. V usage is TRBV27 and J usage is TRBJ2-1; 7 nucleotides line up with TRBD2. Looked up from germline, CDR1 is MNHEY and CDR2 is SMNVEV (reference sequence). There are 15 residues in the CDR3. V shed 1 base, J shed 7 bases, and the junction held 7 bases outside the gene matches. The CDR3 loop is CASSLLAGPGNEQFF. CDR3 sequence (DNA): TGTGCCAGCAGTTTATTAGCGGGTCCGGGGAATGAGCAGTTCTTC.

The rearrangement joins TRBV6-2 or TRBV6-3 to TRBJ1-2, with TRBD1 identical over 8 bases. The CDR3 runs to 14 residues. J was trimmed by 2 bases and V by 8 bases; bases with no gene match: 7. Germline V gene data show CDR1 as MNHEY and CDR2 as SVGEGT. The CDR3 loop reads CASLAGGRNYGYTF. The CDR3 DNA follows: TGTGCCAGCTTGGCAGGGGGCAGGAACTATGGCTACACCTTC.